The source of this T cell receptor (beta chain) is a study of blood T cell repertoires in COVID-19. Looking at the study overall: Collection of acute and convalescent COVID-19 samples took place in the United States, Italy and Spain.

CDR1 LNHDA and CDR2 SQIVND come from the germline V gene (reference sequence). Trimming cost V 6 bases and J 4 bases, with 8 bases left between them. CDR3 size: 12 residues. Libraries were prepared by immunoSEQ multiplex PCR; TCRdb keeps only in-frame clonotypes and omits some of them. Among about 160,000 clones listed, approximately 79% were seen once. Enrollment of patients from Seattle took place during active infection, with longitudinal follow-up. The chain carries TRBV19 and TRBJ2-3, with D perhaps matching TRBD1 (6 bases). This receptor was obtained from a woman aged 55-70 years with COVID-19, enrolled during active disease. The specimen sequenced was peripheral blood. In DNA, the CDR3 is TGTGCCAGTAGAACAGGGTCAGATACGCAGTATTTT. Translated: CASRTGSDTQYF.